The 12 T cell receptor beta chains reported below all come from one sample, sequenced in a study of T-cell memory formation after mild COVID-19. From the 5' RACE reads, TCRdb called clonotypes with MiXCR, one entry per CDR3 protein. The data contain a few hundred thousand distinct CDR3 sequences, just under 20% of them singletons. The sequenced sample consisted of PBMCs or a T cell subset sorted from them (not recorded which). The receptor source for this set is a man younger than 35 who had mild COVID-19 (a few samples of this study predate the infection). Cell type and time point are not known.

The CDR3, as DNA: TGTGCCAGTAGTATAGACGCCCTTGGGATGACGGGCTACACCTTC. It encodes CASSIDALGMTGYTF. The rearrangement links TRBV19 to TRBJ1-2; the D is unclear. CDR3 length equals 15 residues. V gave up 0 bases and J gave up 8 bases, with 16 bases separating them. CDR1 is LNHDA and CDR2 is SQIVND in the germline V gene (reference sequence).

The V gene is TRBV28, the J gene TRBJ1-2, with 7 bases aligning to TRBD1. V was pared by 4 bases and J by 7 bases, with 12 bases of the junction left unmatched. The CDR3 has 15 amino acids. Germline V gene data show CDR1 as MDHEN and CDR2 as SYDVKM. CDR3 DNA: TGTGCCAGCAGTTCCTCGGGGCGGGACAGAGGTGGCTACACCTTC. It specifies CASSSSGRDRGGYTF.

This clonotype was counted a few times. CDR3 residues: CASSSLGQGEPSDYGYTF. In DNA form, the CDR3 reads TGTGCCAGCAGTAGCCTCGGACAGGGGGAACCCTCTGACTATGGCTACACCTTC. The V and J genes are TRBV27 and TRBJ1-2; 10 bases are a match to TRBD1. V lost 5 bases and J lost 3; bases outside the gene matches: 15. Germline CDR1 and CDR2: MNHEY and SMNVEV (reference sequence). This CDR3 has 18 amino acids.

The J gene is TRBJ1-2, the V gene TRBV3-1, with D uncertain. Trimming took 1 base from V and 3 from J, leaving 21 bases between them. The CDR3 extends over 18 amino acids. The germline CDR1 and CDR2 sequences are LGHDT and YNNKEL (reference sequence). The CDR3 sequence: CASSQVLGPTGVDYGYTF. The CDR3 coding sequence is TGTGCCAGCAGCCAAGTTCTCGGACCTACGGGCGTGGACTATGGCTACACCTTC. Full variable domain (remainder filled in from reference TRBV3-1 and TRBJ1-2): DTAVSQTPKYLVTQMGNDKSIKCEQNLGHDTMYWYKQDSKKFLKIMFSYNNKELIINETVPNRFSPKSPDKAHLNLHINSLELGDSAVYFCASSQVLGPTGVDYGYTFGSGTRLTVV.

The chain joins TRBV29-1 to TRBJ1-3; D not resolved. Trimming took 5 bases from V and 5 from J, leaving 10 bases between them. Looked up from germline, CDR1 is SQVTM and CDR2 is ANQGSEA. This CDR3 spans 12 amino acids. The CDR3 sequence: CSVQRGRNTIYF. CDR3 in DNA: TGCAGCGTTCAAAGAGGCCGAAACACCATATATTTT.

The chain has TRBV6-5 and TRBJ2-3; D gene ambiguous. Germline CDR1 reads MNHEY; CDR2 reads SVGAGI. Trimming took 6 bases from V and 0 from J, leaving 13 bases between them. The CDR3 spans 15 residues. In nucleotides, the CDR3 is TGTGCCAGCAGCCAGAAGGGCTCTAGCACAGATACGCAGTATTTT. Protein: CASSQKGSSTDTQYF.

This clonotype turned up a few times. V usage is TRBV30 and J usage is TRBJ2-5; a possible D gene is TRBD2 (5 bases). V lost 1 base, J lost 1 base, and 7 bases lay in between. CDR1 and CDR2 (germline): GTSNPN, SVGIG (reference sequence). The CDR3 totals 13 residues. CDR3 loop: CAWSGLRQETQYF. CDR3 coding DNA: TGTGCCTGGAGTGGACTACGCCAAGAGACCCAGTACTTC.

J is TRBJ2-1 and V is TRBV28; D not resolved. V dropped 3 bases and J dropped 8 bases, with 8 bases sitting between them. This CDR3 spans 12 amino acids. Germline V gene lookup returns CDR1 MDHEN and CDR2 SYDVKM. The CDR3 loop is CASSLVRDEQFF. The CDR3 nucleotides are TGTGCCAGCAGTTTGGTGAGAGATGAGCAGTTCTTC.

The chain recombines TRBV12-3 or TRBV12-4 with TRBJ1-1; TRBD1 agrees at 10 bases. J was trimmed by 4 bases and V by 5 bases; bases with no gene match: 4. The CDR3 covers 14 residues. In DNA, the CDR3 is TGTGCCAGCAGTGGACAGGGGGTGGCCACTGAAGCTTTCTTT. Translation: CASSGQGVATEAFF.

The chain uses TRBV19 and TRBJ1-2; the D is unclear. CDR3 length: 11 residues. Trimming removed 6 bases at V and 4 bases at J, with 6 bases between. Germline CDR1 reads LNHDA; CDR2 reads SQIVND (reference sequence). CDR3 loop: CASSDFYGYTF. The CDR3 nucleotides read TGTGCCAGTAGCGATTTCTATGGCTACACCTTC.

The chain couples TRBV5-5 to TRBJ2-7, with 7 positions matching TRBD1. V shed 0 bases and J 2 bases; nucleotides not matched to a gene: 5. CDR1 is SGHKS and CDR2 is YYEKEE in the germline V gene (reference sequence). The length of the CDR3 is 15 residues. CDR3 amino acids: CASSLAGTEAYEQYF. Written as DNA, the CDR3 is TGTGCCAGCAGCTTGGCCGGGACAGAAGCCTACGAGCAGTACTTC.

The chain has TRBV7-6 and TRBJ2-6, with 8 bases that match TRBD1. The germline CDR1 and CDR2 sequences are SGHVS and FNYEAQ. After removal of 5 bases from V and 3 bases from J, the junction contained 6 bases not matched to a gene. The CDR3 totals 16 residues. CDR3 in amino acids: CASSPRQGIGANVLTF. The CDR3 DNA reads TGTGCCAGCAGCCCGAGACAGGGGATTGGGGCCAACGTCCTGACTTTC.